One sample yielded the 30 T cell receptor beta chains listed below, sequenced in a study of T cells after yellow fever vaccination. TCRdb re-called the 5' RACE reads through MiXCR, storing one row per CDR3 protein. The data hold some 560,000 distinct CDR3 sequences, with 15% to 20% observed a single time. Sequences were derived from PBMCs, sampled 15 days after the yellow fever booster vaccination. The receptors derive from a man aged 30 to 45 who received the YFV17D yellow fever vaccine.

For the CDR3, the DNA is TGTGCCAGCAGCTTAGAGACTAGCGGGAGGGGTGAGCAGTACTTC. Residues: CASSLETSGRGEQYF. V is TRBV7-2 and J is TRBJ2-7; 14 bases align to TRBD2. The CDR3 has 15 residues. V dropped 1 base and J dropped 7; count of bases not matched to a gene: 3. Germline V gives CDR1 SGHTA, CDR2 FQGNSA.

This clonotype was detected a few times. Compared with germline, one end of the junction differs, possibly owing to a read error. CDR3 loop: CSGGTRSNEELFF. CDR3 nucleotide sequence: TGCAGCGGGGGTACGCGGTCGAATGAAGAACTGTTTTTT. V and J are TRBV29-1 and TRBJ1-4; D unresolved. This CDR3 region has 13 residues. In germline, CDR1 is SQVTM, CDR2 ANQGSEA.

In its sample, this clonotype was seen once. The chain carries TRBV10-3 and TRBJ2-3, with no clear D. Germline CDR1 is ENHRY and CDR2 is SYGVKD. This CDR3 has 14 amino acids. V shed 11 bases and J shed 0 bases, with 15 bases lying between them. CDR3 loop: CAVYSDTSTDTQYF. The CDR3 nucleotides read TGTGCCGTCTACAGTGATACTAGCACAGATACGCAGTATTTT.

This clonotype was found once. The V call is TRBV20-1, the J call TRBJ2-5; 10 bases agree with TRBD1. V lost 6 bases to trimming and J lost 2 bases; unmatched junction nucleotides: 15. Looked up from germline, CDR1 is DFQATT and CDR2 is SNEGSKA (reference sequence). The CDR3 sequence is 17 residues long. Here the CDR3 DNA reads TGCAGTGCGGTGGGACAGGGGAGCGCGTGGAAACAAGAGACCCAGTACTTC. Translation: CSAVGQGSAWKQETQYF.

The chain couples TRBV10-2 to TRBJ1-2; D is uncertain. The CDR3 totals 13 residues. Germline CDR1 reads WSHSY; CDR2 reads SAAADI. V lost 10 bases and J 7 bases, leaving 19 bases between the germline ends. DNA of the CDR3: TGCGCCACCGACCGTGGCGGGGAAAGTGGCTACACCTTC. It specifies CATDRGGESGYTF.

The CDR3: CASSLVGKAGELFF. In nucleotides, the CDR3 is TGTGCCAGCAGCTTAGTAGGGAAGGCAGGGGAGCTGTTTTTT. The chain recombines TRBV7-2 with TRBJ2-2; unclear D gene. The CDR3 has 14 amino acids. Germline CDR1 and CDR2: SGHTA and FQGNSA. V was cut by 1 base and J by 8 bases, with 11 bases left in between. Using reference TRBV7-2 and TRBJ2-2 for the parts outside the CDR3, the full variable domain is GAGVSQSPSNKVTEKGKDVELRCDPISGHTALYWYRQSLGQGLEFLIYFQGNSAPDKSGLPSDRFSAERTGGSVSTLTIQRTQQEDSAVYLCASSLVGKAGELFFGEGSRLTVL.

J is TRBJ2-7 and V is TRBV5-1; D is unclear. V dropped 4 bases and J dropped 4 bases, with 12 bases sitting between them. Looked up from germline, CDR1 is SGHRS and CDR2 is YFSETQ. This CDR3 contains 13 residues. CDR3 amino acids: CASSKAERYEQYF. The CDR3 region has the DNA TGCGCCAGCAGCAAGGCTGAACGTTACGAGCAGTACTTC.

The J gene is TRBJ2-1, the V gene TRBV9; the D gene is possibly TRBD2 (5 bases). Germline V CDR1 and CDR2: SGDLS, YYNGEE. This CDR3 is built from 15 residues. Trimming removed 0 bases at V and 4 bases at J, with 11 bases between. The CDR3 spells CASSVVAHSYNEQFF. In DNA form, the CDR3 reads TGTGCCAGCAGCGTAGTAGCGCACTCTTACAATGAGCAGTTCTTC.

The rearrangement joins TRBV20-1 to TRBJ2-1, with 11 bases matching TRBD1. Germline CDR1 and CDR2: DFQATT and SNEGSKA (reference sequence). J lost 4 bases, V lost 6 bases, and 5 bases had no gene match. The CDR3 spans 14 residues. CDR3 nucleotide sequence: TGCAGTGCCGCACGGGACAGGGGGTACAATGAGCAGTTCTTC. It specifies CSAARDRGYNEQFF.

This clonotype has just one count. The chain has TRBV12-3 or TRBV12-4 and TRBJ2-1, with D perhaps given as TRBD1 or TRBD2 (5 bases each). Trimming left V 3 bases short and J 0 bases short, with 15 bases between. The CDR3 totals 17 residues. The CDR3 is CASSLGPRGLSYNEQFF. DNA of the CDR3: TGTGCCAGCAGTTTGGGACCCCGGGGTCTCTCCTACAATGAGCAGTTCTTC.

V gene TRBV12-5 combines with J gene TRBJ2-6; D not resolved. With 7 bases removed from V and 0 bases from J, the gap between germline ends came to 4 bases. Per germline, CDR1 LGHNT and CDR2 FRNRAP. The CDR3 spans 13 residues. The CDR3 is CASAASGANVLTF. In nucleotides, the CDR3 is TGTGCTAGTGCTGCCTCTGGGGCCAACGTCCTGACTTTC. Using reference TRBV12-5 and TRBJ2-6 for the parts outside the CDR3, the full variable domain is DARVTQTPRHKVTEMGQEVTMRCQPILGHNTVFWYRQTMMQGLELLAYFRNRAPLDDSGMPKDRFSAEMPDATLATLKIQPSEPRDSAVYFCASAASGANVLTFGAGSRLTVL.

The V gene is TRBV10-2, the J gene TRBJ2-3; D is uncertain. The V gene's germline CDR1 is WSHSY and CDR2 SAAADI. The germline V and J ends were trimmed by 3 bases and 1 base, with 17 bases remaining between them. The CDR3 has 17 residues. The CDR3 reads CASSESKTASGTDTQYF. The DNA for the CDR3 is TGCGCCAGCAGTGAATCGAAGACCGCATCAGGCACAGATACGCAGTATTTT.

This clonotype came up a few times. CDR3 in DNA: TGTGCCAGCAGTCCGCCCGGAACCAGCTCCTACGAGCAGTACTTC. Residues: CASSPPGTSSYEQYF. V is TRBV12-3 or TRBV12-4 and J is TRBJ2-7; no definite D call. The V end lost 5 bases, the J end lost 0 bases, and 14 bases lay between the germline ends. The CDR3 is 15 amino acids.

This clonotype turned up a few times. The rearrangement links TRBV7-9 to TRBJ2-1; TRBD2 is a possible D gene (6 bases). Trimming stripped 1 base from V and 8 bases from J, with 15 bases between. This CDR3 region has 15 residues. The germline V gene has CDR1 SEHNR and CDR2 FQNEAQ (reference sequence). CDR3 residues: CASSLVAGYRDEQFF. The CDR3 DNA follows: TGTGCCAGCAGCTTAGTTGCGGGATATCGGGATGAGCAGTTCTTC. Complete variable domain (other parts from reference TRBV7-9 and TRBJ2-1): DTGVSQNPRHKITKRGQNVTFRCDPISEHNRLYWYRQTLGQGPEFLTYFQNEAQLEKSRLLSDRFSAERPKGSFSTLEIQRTEQGDSAMYLCASSLVAGYRDEQFFGPGTRLTVL.

In its sample, this clonotype was seen a few times. The chain employs TRBV3-1 and TRBJ2-4; tentative D call: TRBD1 (5 bases). The V and J ends lost 3 bases and 0 bases respectively, with 9 bases between them. The CDR3 runs to 15 residues. Germline assignment: CDR1 LGHDT and CDR2 YNNKEL (reference sequence). The CDR3 here is CASSHTGVAKNIQYF. The CDR3 region has the DNA TGTGCCAGCAGCCACACAGGAGTAGCCAAAAACATTCAGTACTTC.

The table lists this clonotype with a few counts. The V call is TRBV29-1, the J call TRBJ2-3; D possibly corresponds to TRBD2 (6 bases). This CDR3 is 15 amino acids long. Germline loops: CDR1 SQVTM, CDR2 ANQGSEA. V lost 3 bases, J lost 3 bases, and 16 bases lay in between. CDR3 loop: CSVDGGLRGTDTQYF. In DNA, the CDR3 is TGCAGCGTTGATGGCGGGCTGCGGGGAACAGATACGCAGTATTTT.

This chain uses TRBV27 with TRBJ2-7; 9 nucleotides line up with TRBD1. Looked up from germline, CDR1 is MNHEY and CDR2 is SMNVEV (reference sequence). V lost 6 bases to trimming and J lost 5 bases; unmatched junction nucleotides: 5. The CDR3 sequence is 13 residues long. The CDR3 DNA is TGTGCCAGCAGAACAGGGGGCAGGGACGAGCAGTACTTC. Translated, it gives CASRTGGRDEQYF.

V is TRBV20-1 and J is TRBJ2-1, with a tentative D call TRBD2 (6 bases). Germline V lookup: CDR1 DFQATT, CDR2 SNEGSKA (reference sequence). Trimming removed 6 bases from V and 4 bases from J, with 16 bases in between. This CDR3 spans 14 amino acids. The CDR3 DNA reads as TGCAGTGCCAAAGGTAGCGGTTCTTACAATGAGCAGTTCTTC. It codes for CSAKGSGSYNEQFF.

This clonotype occurred many times. One end of the junction is discordant with germline, which a read error may explain. Written as DNA, the CDR3 is TGTGCCAGCAGCTTAGTTTCCTACAATGAGCAGTTCTTC. This encodes CASSLVSYNEQFF. The chain employs TRBV5-1 and TRBJ2-1; no clear D. CDR1 and CDR2 from the germline V gene are SGHRS and YFSETQ. This CDR3 is built from 13 residues.

V usage is TRBV12-3 or TRBV12-4 and J usage is TRBJ1-5; 7 positions agree with TRBD1. V shed 3 bases and J 5 bases; nucleotides not matched to a gene: 7. This CDR3 has 15 amino acids. The CDR3 sequence: CASSLLGRGHQPQHF. CDR3 DNA sequence: TGTGCCAGCAGTTTGTTGGGAAGGGGGCATCAGCCCCAGCATTTT.

This clonotype was picked up a small number of times. V is TRBV20-1 and J is TRBJ2-1; 11 bases are shared with TRBD2. The CDR3 has 15 residues. The germline gives CDR1 DFQATT, CDR2 SNEGSKA (reference sequence). V trimming: 6 bases; J trimming: 3 bases; junction bases outside the gene matches: 7. CDR3 nucleotide sequence: TGCAGTGCGAATAGACTAGCGGGAAGCTACAATGAGCAGTTCTTC. Translated: CSANRLAGSYNEQFF.

The V and J genes are TRBV29-1 and TRBJ2-7, with a weak D call TRBD1 (6 bases). The CDR3 has 13 residues. V was shortened by 5 bases and J by 2 bases, with 13 bases between the two germline ends. Looked up from germline, CDR1 is SQVTM and CDR2 is ANQGSEA. The CDR3 DNA is TGCAGCGTTCCAGGGGTCCCTCCCTACGAGCAGTACTTC. Translation: CSVPGVPPYEQYF.

This clonotype has only a few counts. The J gene is TRBJ1-1, the V gene TRBV5-5, with a possible D match to TRBD1 (5 bases). This CDR3 is built from 10 residues. Germline CDR1 SGHKS, CDR2 YYEKEE (reference sequence). Trimming pared 6 bases from V and 8 bases from J, leaving 8 bases between. Here the CDR3 DNA reads TGTGCCAGCACCGGGGCAGAAGCTTTCTTT. Its protein product is CASTGAEAFF.

This chain uses TRBV12-3 or TRBV12-4 with TRBJ1-5; D is unclear. Trimming took 5 bases from V and 4 from J, leaving 12 bases between them. The CDR3 totals 14 residues. CDR3: CASSVGVINQPQHF. The CDR3 DNA reads as TGTGCCAGCAGTGTCGGGGTAATAAATCAGCCCCAGCATTTT.

A few counts support this clonotype. The chain joins TRBV23-1 to TRBJ2-7; 10 bases match TRBD2. TRBV23-1 is placed among ORFs of uncertain function. J was trimmed by 1 base and V by 0 bases; bases with no gene match: 6. The CDR3 length is 17 residues. For the CDR3, the DNA is TGCGCCAGCAGTCAATCCGAGGTAGCGGGAGGATCCTACGAGCAGTACTTC. It translates to CASSQSEVAGGSYEQYF.

In this sample, this clonotype turned up a few times. This chain connects TRBV27 to TRBJ2-7; perhaps D is TRBD1 or TRBD2 (5 bases each). The CDR3 totals 13 residues. V was trimmed by 5 bases and J by 11 bases, leaving 19 bases between them. Germline values: CDR1 MNHEY, CDR2 SMNVEV (reference sequence). This CDR3 reads CASSLYLGRGEYF. As DNA, the CDR3 is TGTGCCAGCAGTCTCTATCTGGGAAGAGGGGAGTACTTC.

This rearrangement joins TRBV12-3 or TRBV12-4 to TRBJ1-1; D unresolved. Trimming took 1 base from V and 7 from J, leaving 7 bases between them. The CDR3 runs to 12 residues. In DNA form, the CDR3 reads TGTGCCAGCAGTTTAGAGGGCTTTGAAGCTTTCTTT. Its protein is CASSLEGFEAFF.

This clonotype has more than one count but fewer than ten. J is TRBJ2-2 and V is TRBV4-3, with D hard to call. This CDR3 is 15 amino acids long. Germline V gene lookup returns CDR1 LGHNA and CDR2 YSLEER. V was pared by 0 bases and J by 10 bases, with 15 bases between. The CDR3 DNA sequence: TGCGCCAGCAGCCAAGATCAGCTGACCTGGGAGGAGCTGTTTTTT. Translation gives CASSQDQLTWEELFF.

This clonotype was detected only a few times. The rearrangement links TRBV6-5 to TRBJ1-2; D call uncertain. This CDR3 comprises 15 residues. V gave up 0 bases and J gave up 4 bases, with 12 bases separating them. Germline V lookup: CDR1 MNHEY, CDR2 SVGAGI. The CDR3 bases are TGTGCCAGCAGTTACTCTGACGAGGGCATCTATGGCTACACCTTC. Translating it yields CASSYSDEGIYGYTF.

This clonotype was picked up a small number of times. The chain uses TRBV20-1 and TRBJ1-1, with TRBD1 matching 8 bases. V lost 0 bases, J lost 3 bases, and 3 bases stayed unmatched. The CDR3 is made up of 14 amino acids. The germline V gene has CDR1 DFQATT and CDR2 SNEGSKA (reference sequence). CDR3 region: CSARDRQGHTEAFF. The CDR3 DNA is TGCAGTGCTAGAGATCGACAGGGGCACACTGAAGCTTTCTTT.